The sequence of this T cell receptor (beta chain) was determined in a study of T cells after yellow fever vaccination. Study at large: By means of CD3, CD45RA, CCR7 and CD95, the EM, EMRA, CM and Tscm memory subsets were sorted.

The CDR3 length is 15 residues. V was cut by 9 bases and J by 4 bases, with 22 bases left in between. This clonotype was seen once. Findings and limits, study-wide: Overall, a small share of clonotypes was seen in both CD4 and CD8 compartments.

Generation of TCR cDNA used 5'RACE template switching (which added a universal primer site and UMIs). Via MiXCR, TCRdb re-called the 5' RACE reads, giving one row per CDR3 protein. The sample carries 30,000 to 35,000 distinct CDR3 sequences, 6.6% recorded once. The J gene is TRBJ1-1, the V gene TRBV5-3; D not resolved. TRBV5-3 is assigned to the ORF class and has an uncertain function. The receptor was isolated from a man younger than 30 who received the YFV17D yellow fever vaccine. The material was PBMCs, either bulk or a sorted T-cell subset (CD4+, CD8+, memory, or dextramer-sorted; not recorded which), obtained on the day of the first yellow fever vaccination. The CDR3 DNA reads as TGTGCCATGGGCCCTGGCCCTCCGGGTGGCACTGAAGCTTTCTTT. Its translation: CAMGPGPPGGTEAFF.